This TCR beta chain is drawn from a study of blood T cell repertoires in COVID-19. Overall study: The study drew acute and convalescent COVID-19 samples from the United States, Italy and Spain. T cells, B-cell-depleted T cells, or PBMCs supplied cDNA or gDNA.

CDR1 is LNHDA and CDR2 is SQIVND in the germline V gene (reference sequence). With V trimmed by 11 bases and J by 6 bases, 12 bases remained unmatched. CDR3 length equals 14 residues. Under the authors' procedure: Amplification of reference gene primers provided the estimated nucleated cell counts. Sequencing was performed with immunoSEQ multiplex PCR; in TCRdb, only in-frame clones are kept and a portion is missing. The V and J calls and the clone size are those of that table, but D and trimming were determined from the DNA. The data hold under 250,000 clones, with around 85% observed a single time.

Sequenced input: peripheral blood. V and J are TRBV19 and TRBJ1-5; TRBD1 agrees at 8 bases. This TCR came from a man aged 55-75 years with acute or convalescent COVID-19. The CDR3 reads CAGPGTGCVQPQHF. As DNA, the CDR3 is TGTGCCGGGCCGGGGACAGGCTGTGTTCAGCCCCAGCATTTT.